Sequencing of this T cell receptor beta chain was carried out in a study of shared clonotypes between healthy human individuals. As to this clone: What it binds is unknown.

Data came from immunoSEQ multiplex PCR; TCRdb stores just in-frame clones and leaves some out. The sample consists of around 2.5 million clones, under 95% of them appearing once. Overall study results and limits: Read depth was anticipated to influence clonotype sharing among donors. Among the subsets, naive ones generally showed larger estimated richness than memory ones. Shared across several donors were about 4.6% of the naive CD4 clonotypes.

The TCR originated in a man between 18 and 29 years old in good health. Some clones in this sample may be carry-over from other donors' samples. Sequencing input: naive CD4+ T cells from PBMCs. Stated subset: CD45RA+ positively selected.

The CDR3 protein is CASRASGRTWNEQFF. CDR3 DNA sequence: TGTGCCAGTAGGGCTAGCGGGAGGACGTGGAATGAGCAGTTCTTC. The chain joins TRBV19 to TRBJ2-1; 11 bases line up with TRBD2. The CDR3 extends over 15 amino acids. Trimming removed 6 bases from V and 7 bases from J; junction bases left unmatched: 8. CDR1 LNHDA and CDR2 SQIVND come from the germline V gene (reference sequence).